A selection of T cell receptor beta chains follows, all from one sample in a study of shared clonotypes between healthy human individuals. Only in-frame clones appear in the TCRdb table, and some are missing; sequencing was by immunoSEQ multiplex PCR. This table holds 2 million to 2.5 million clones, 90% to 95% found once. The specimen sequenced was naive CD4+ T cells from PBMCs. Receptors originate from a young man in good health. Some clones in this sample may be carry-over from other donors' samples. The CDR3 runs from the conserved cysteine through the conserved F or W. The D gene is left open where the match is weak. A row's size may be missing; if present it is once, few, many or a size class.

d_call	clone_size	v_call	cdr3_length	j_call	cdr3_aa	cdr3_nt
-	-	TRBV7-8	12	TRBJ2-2	CASRDLTGELFF	TGTGCCAGCAGGGATCTAACCGGGGAGCTGTTTTTT
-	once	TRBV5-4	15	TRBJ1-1	CASSGRSGTNTEAFF	TGTGCCAGCAGCGGCCGCAGCGGGACTAACACTGAAGCTTTCTTT
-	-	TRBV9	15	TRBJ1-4	CASSVAQGTNEKLFF	TGTGCCAGCAGCGTAGCGCAGGGCACTAATGAAAAACTGTTTTTT
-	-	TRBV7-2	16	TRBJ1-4	CASSLHQASTNEKLFF	TGTGCCAGCAGCTTACACCAGGCTTCAACTAATGAAAAACTGTTTTTT
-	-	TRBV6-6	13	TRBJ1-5	CASRDNFNQPQHF	TGTGCCAGCCGCGACAATTTCAATCAGCCCCAGCATTTT
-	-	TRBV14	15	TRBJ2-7	CASSQVGAPSYEQYF	TGTGCCAGCAGCCAAGTGGGTGCCCCCTCCTACGAGCAGTACTTC
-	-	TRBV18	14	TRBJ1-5	CASSPGRQNQPQHF	TGTGCCAGCTCACCTGGACGGCAGAATCAGCCCCAGCATTTT
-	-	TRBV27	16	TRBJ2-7	CASSLGPHPSSYEQYF	TGTGCCAGCAGTTTAGGGCCTCACCCTAGCTCCTACGAGCAGTACTTC
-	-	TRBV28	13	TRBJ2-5	CASSPAPQETQYF	TGTGCCAGCAGCCCGGCGCCCCAAGAGACCCAGTACTTC
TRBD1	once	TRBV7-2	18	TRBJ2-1	CASSLLAGGAFSWLEQFF	TGTGCCAGCAGCTTGCTTGCAGGGGGCGCCTTCTCTTGGTTGGAGCAGTTCTTC